These T cell receptor beta chains were read from a single sample in a study of Graves' ophthalmopathy and Graves' hyperthyroidism. One entry per CDR3 protein, called by TCRdb with MiXCR from the multiplex PCR reads. The table lists 40,000 or so distinct CDR3 sequences, roughly half of them singletons. Material: peripheral blood. Every receptor here comes from an adult man with Graves' ophthalmopathy. The CDR3 runs from the conserved cysteine through the conserved F or W. The order of the fields is V gene, D gene, J gene, clone size, CDR3 protein, CDR3 DNA. A D gene is named only where the DNA matches it firmly. Some rows mark clone size as missing; the rest say once, few, many or name a class of expanded clone.

TRBV20-1,NA,TRBJ2-7,few,CSAALDPKGEQYF,TGCAGTGCAGCCCTCGACCCCAAGGGCGAGCAGTACTTC
TRBV2,TRBD2,TRBJ2-7,NA,CASRETSGRARGEQYF,TGTGCCAGCAGGGAGACTAGCGGGAGGGCCCGCGGCGAGCAGTACTTC
TRBV20-1,TRBD1,TRBJ1-1,NA,CSAPEGTENTEAFF,TGCAGTGCCCCAGAGGGGACAGAGAACACTGAAGCTTTCTTT
TRBV10-3,TRBD1,TRBJ1-1,NA,CAIRQGADTEAFF,TGTGCCATCAGACAGGGGGCGGACACTGAAGCTTTCTTT
TRBV24-1,TRBD2,TRBJ2-1,NA,CAPGTTRPYNEQFF,TGTGCCCCCGGGACTACCCGACCCTACAATGAGCAGTTCTTC
TRBV7-3,NA,TRBJ1-1,many,CASSFRRDTEAFF,TGTGCCAGCAGCTTCAGGAGGGACACTGAAGCTTTCTTT
TRBV5-1,NA,TRBJ1-2,NA,CASSLYQGMGGYTF,TGCGCCAGCAGCTTGTACCAGGGGATGGGTGGCTACACCTTC
TRBV2,TRBD1,TRBJ2-1,NA,CASITQGAEQFF,TGTGCCAGCATAACTCAGGGGGCTGAGCAGTTCTTC
TRBV7-9,TRBD2,TRBJ2-5,NA,CAGGTSLETQYF,TGTGCCGGGGGGACTAGCCTGGAGACCCAGTACTTC
TRBV5-1,TRBD2,TRBJ2-7,NA,CASSLTGGSTYEQYF,TGCGCCAGCAGCTTGACTGGCGGGAGTACCTACGAGCAGTACTTC
TRBV6-1,NA,TRBJ2-1,NA,CASSASPGDSYNEQFF,TGTGCCAGCAGTGCTAGCCCAGGAGATTCCTACAATGAGCAGTTCTTC
TRBV5-6,NA,TRBJ1-5,many,CASSLSRSWGNQPQHF,TGTGCCAGCAGCCTATCCCGGTCATGGGGCAATCAGCCCCAGCATTTT
TRBV20-1,NA,TRBJ1-5,NA,CSQGYSNQPQHF,TGCAGTCAGGGATACAGCAATCAGCCCCAGCATTTT
TRBV20-1,TRBD1,TRBJ1-1,NA,CSARDRMNTEAFF,TGCAGTGCTAGGGACAGGATGAACACTGAAGCTTTCTTT
TRBV10-3,TRBD1,TRBJ1-2,NA,CAIKTDRDYGYTF,TGTGCCATCAAGACGGACAGGGACTATGGCTACACCTTC
TRBV6-1,NA,TRBJ2-3,NA,CASRSGAGFPTDTQYF,TGTGCCAGCAGATCCGGGGCGGGGTTTCCCACAGATACGCAGTATTTT
TRBV5-6,TRBD1,TRBJ2-5,NA,CASSLGTGWQETQYF,TGTGCCAGCAGCTTGGGGACAGGGTGGCAAGAGACCCAGTACTTC
TRBV7-3,NA,TRBJ2-1,NA,CASSPYPEGGEQFF,TGTGCCAGCTCACCATATCCCGAGGGTGGTGAGCAGTTCTTC